One sample yielded the 17 T cell receptor beta chains listed below, sequenced in a study of cytomegalovirus exposure and HLA in healthy donors. Researchers ran the PCR with 60 Vbeta and 13 Jbeta primers. Profiled with immunoSEQ multiplex PCR; TCRdb holds only in-frame clones, not every one. In the table there are approximately 150,000 clones, less than 10% of which are singletons. Sequencing was performed on PBMCs. All receptors come from a male donor in good health and CMV-seronegative.

The gene calls are TRBV19 and TRBJ2-7; no reliable D call. CDR1 is LNHDA and CDR2 is SQIVND in the germline V gene (reference sequence). Trimming shortened V by 2 bases and J by 4 bases, and 9 bases separated the two germline ends. The CDR3 has 13 residues. CDR3 sequence reads: CASSISSQYEQYF. Here the CDR3 DNA reads TGTGCCAGTAGTATAAGTTCCCAGTACGAGCAGTACTTC.

This clone has a handful of counts. The rearrangement uses TRBV19 and TRBJ1-1; possible D gene TRBD1, 5 bases. CDR1 is LNHDA and CDR2 is SQIVND in the germline V gene (reference sequence). Trimming cost V 9 bases and J 6 bases, with 14 bases left between them. The CDR3 is 12 residues long. The CDR3 region is CASRVSFSEAFF. The CDR3, as DNA: TGTGCCAGCAGGGTGTCCTTTTCTGAAGCTTTCTTT.

This sequence joins TRBV27 and TRBJ2-7; maybe TRBD1 (6 bases). This CDR3 region has 15 residues. V was clipped by 0 bases and J by 2 bases, with 11 bases between them. CDR1 is MNHEY, CDR2 SMNVEV, per germline (reference sequence). The CDR3 region is CASSLSAQGPYEQYF. For the CDR3, the DNA is TGTGCCAGCAGTTTATCCGCACAGGGTCCCTACGAGCAGTACTTC.

A few counts support this clone. V is TRBV7-2 and J is TRBJ2-7; maybe TRBD2 (6 bases). The CDR3 spans 13 residues. The V and J ends lost 1 base and 5 bases respectively, with 9 bases between them. Germline-derived CDR1 and CDR2 are SGHTA and FQGNSA. The DNA of the CDR3 is TGTGCCAGCAGCTTAGTAGGAGGGGACGAGCAGTACTTC. Residues: CASSLVGGDEQYF.

There are a few counts of this clone. The sample carries other DNA sequences with the same CDR3. This chain joins TRBV7-2 and TRBJ2-7; TRBD1 aligns across 7 bases. Germline-derived CDR1 and CDR2 are SGHTA and FQGNSA. Losses at the gene ends were 5 bases for V and 0 bases for J; bases not matched to a gene: 1. The CDR3 sequence is 13 residues long. The DNA of the CDR3 is TGTGCCAGCAGCAGGGACAGCTCCTACGAGCAGTACTTC. As protein: CASSRDSSYEQYF.

This clone occurred a few times. This chain joins TRBV28 and TRBJ1-5; D perhaps matches TRBD1 (5 bases). The germline V gene encodes CDR1 MDHEN and CDR2 SYDVKM. CDR3 length: 13 amino acids. Between the trimmed V and J ends, which lost 7 bases and 7 bases, there was a span of 14 bases. The CDR3 is CASTGRADQPQHF. The DNA for the CDR3 is TGTGCCAGCACCGGCAGGGCAGACCAGCCCCAGCATTTT. The full variable domain, with the rest looked up from reference TRBV28 and TRBJ1-5, is DVKVTQSSRYLVKRTGEKVFLECVQDMDHENMFWYRQDPGLGLRLIYFSYDVKMKEKGDIPEGYSVSREKKERFSLILESASTNQTSMYLCASTGRADQPQHFGDGTRLSIL.

This clone has just a few counts. This chain joins TRBV11-3 and TRBJ2-1; D may be TRBD1 (5 bases). This CDR3 is built from 14 residues. CDR1 is SGHNT and CDR2 is YENEEA in the germline V gene. Between the trimmed V and J ends, which lost 2 bases and 9 bases, there was a span of 14 bases. The CDR3 sequence: CASSLNGPQGEQFF. CDR3 coding DNA: TGTGCCAGCAGCTTAAATGGGCCTCAGGGTGAGCAGTTCTTC.

The chain has TRBV27 and TRBJ2-1; 7 nucleotides match TRBD2. Germline CDR1 reads MNHEY; CDR2 reads SMNVEV (reference sequence). This CDR3 spans 16 amino acids. Trimming at V came to 0 bases and at J to 10 bases, leaving 12 bases not matched to a gene. CDR3 coding DNA: TGTGCCAGCAGTTTATCTCCGGGTAGCGGGCTAGCAGAGCAGTTCTTC. Protein: CASSLSPGSGLAEQFF.

This clone was observed a few times. The genes are TRBV5-4 and TRBJ2-7; TRBD1 matches at 9 bases. Germline CDR1 and CDR2: SGHNT and YYREEE (reference sequence). The CDR3 totals 16 residues. J lost 7 bases, V lost 5 bases, and 16 bases had no gene match. The CDR3 DNA reads as TGTGCCAGCAGTCCTTTGGCTCGGGACAGGGAGTTGGAGCAGTACTTC. Protein sequence: CASSPLARDRELEQYF.

The sample holds a few counts of this clone. The gene calls are TRBV6-6 and TRBJ2-7; 13 bases are shared with TRBD2. V gave up 6 bases and J gave up 2 bases; unmatched junction bases: 7. Germline lookup yields CDR1 MNHNY and CDR2 SVGAGI (reference sequence). The length of the CDR3 is 16 residues. The CDR3, as DNA: TGTGCCAGCAGCCAATCCGGGACTAGCGGGGCCTACGAGCAGTACTTC. Its translation is CASSQSGTSGAYEQYF.

The V gene is TRBV5-6, the J gene TRBJ1-1; 7 bases align to TRBD1. The ends lost 3 bases at V and 1 base at J; junction bases unmatched: 15. The CDR3 consists of 18 residues. Germline CDR1 SGHDT, CDR2 YYEEEE. CDR3 loop: CASSSAEYRGLGNTEAFF. CDR3 coding DNA: TGTGCCAGCAGCTCGGCTGAATACAGGGGACTCGGGAACACTGAAGCTTTCTTT.

This clone has only a few counts. The chain is built from TRBV30 and TRBJ2-3, with 12 bases fitting TRBD2. Trimming took 3 bases from V and 4 from J; bases not matched to a gene: 2. The germline V gene has CDR1 GTSNPN and CDR2 SVGIG (reference sequence). CDR3 length: 14 amino acids. CDR3 DNA sequence: TGTGCCTGGAGCCGACTAGCGGGGGCAGATACGCAGTATTTT. This codes for CAWSRLAGADTQYF.

This clone was detected only a few times. The chain employs TRBV6-5 and TRBJ2-2; the D gene is possibly TRBD1 (5 bases). CDR1 is MNHEY and CDR2 is SVGAGI in the germline V gene. V lost 8 bases and J lost 0, with 10 bases in between. This CDR3 is built from 14 residues. The CDR3 DNA follows: TGTGCCAGCTCCCAGGGCGCGAACACCGGGGAGCTGTTTTTT. Its protein is CASSQGANTGELFF.

The CDR3 spells CASSIRTGRGNEQFF. The CDR3 region has the DNA TGTGCCAGCAGCATAAGGACGGGGAGGGGGAATGAGCAGTTCTTC. J is TRBJ2-1 and V is TRBV9, with a tentative D call TRBD2 (7 bases). This CDR3 is built from 15 residues. Trimming left V 4 bases short and J 7 bases short, with 18 bases between. Germline assignment: CDR1 SGDLS and CDR2 YYNGEE.

This chain links TRBV6-5 with TRBJ1-3; tentative D call: TRBD1 (5 bases). The CDR3 consists of 16 residues. Germline values: CDR1 MNHEY, CDR2 SVGAGI. V gave up 2 bases and J gave up 0 bases, with 11 bases separating them. The CDR3 here is CASSYVWGASGNTIYF. CDR3 nucleotides: TGTGCCAGCAGTTACGTGTGGGGCGCCTCTGGAAACACCATATATTTT.

This sequence joins TRBV7-9 and TRBJ2-7; TRBD1 might be the D (5 bases). The CDR3 length is 13 residues. Germline V gene data show CDR1 as SEHNR and CDR2 as FQNEAQ (reference sequence). The germline V and J ends were trimmed by 4 bases and 0 bases, with 7 bases remaining between them. The CDR3 reads CASSWGSSYEQYF. The CDR3 DNA reads TGTGCCAGCAGCTGGGGCAGCTCCTACGAGCAGTACTTC.

This clone was picked up a small number of times. The chain joins TRBV15 to TRBJ2-1; 7 bases line up with TRBD2. Germline CDR1 and CDR2: LNHNV and YYDKDF (reference sequence). The CDR3 loop spans 15 amino acids. V shed 0 bases, J shed 2 bases, and the junction held 1 base outside the gene matches. CDR3 loop: CATSRDGLAYNEQFF. The CDR3 DNA follows: TGTGCCACCAGCAGAGATGGACTAGCCTACAATGAGCAGTTCTTC.